Presented here are 2 T cell receptor beta chains from one specimen sequenced in a study of shared clonotypes between healthy human individuals (dated by TCRdb to 2018 to 2020). CD8 naive samples consisted of CD45RO-negative cells that were positively selected for CCR7, yielding a CD45RA+CCR7+ population without TemRA cells. Library creation used the immunoSEQ multiplex PCR assay. Drawn from immuneACCESS, this table holds only the in-frame rearrangements with V and J called that TCRdb kept. Clones are partly lost; checked studies trace under half to an unresolved V gene and leave the rest unexplained. The sample data list 2 million to 2.5 million clones, and approximately 94% of these were observed just once. The ten biggest clones cover 0.85% to 1.2% of the sample. Source material: naive CD8+ T cells sorted from blood. Explained via the paper, the cell subset or site label denotes: CD45RA+CCR7+. The receptors here all came from a man between 18 and 29 years old in good health.

Concerning this clone itself: Other DNA sequences in the same sample also yield this CDR3. The genes are TRBV9 and TRBJ2-7; possible D gene TRBD1, 6 bases. The V gene's germline CDR1 is SGDLS and CDR2 YYNGEE. Trimming shortened V by 0 bases and J by 3 bases, and 10 bases separated the two germline ends. The length of the CDR3 is 14 residues. CDR3 sequence reads: CASSVGPGDYEQYF. CDR3 nucleotides: TGTGCCAGCAGCGTAGGTCCAGGGGACTACGAGCAGTACTTC.

The rearrangement links TRBV6-1 to TRBJ1-5; possible D gene TRBD1, 6 bases. CDR1 is MNHNS, CDR2 SASEGT, per germline. The CDR3 length is 18 residues. V lost 4 bases and J lost 0, with 19 bases in between. This CDR3 is CASSVGTGRMGSNQPQHF. CDR3 in DNA: TGTGCCAGCAGTGTAGGCACAGGGAGGATGGGTAGCAATCAGCCCCAGCATTTT.